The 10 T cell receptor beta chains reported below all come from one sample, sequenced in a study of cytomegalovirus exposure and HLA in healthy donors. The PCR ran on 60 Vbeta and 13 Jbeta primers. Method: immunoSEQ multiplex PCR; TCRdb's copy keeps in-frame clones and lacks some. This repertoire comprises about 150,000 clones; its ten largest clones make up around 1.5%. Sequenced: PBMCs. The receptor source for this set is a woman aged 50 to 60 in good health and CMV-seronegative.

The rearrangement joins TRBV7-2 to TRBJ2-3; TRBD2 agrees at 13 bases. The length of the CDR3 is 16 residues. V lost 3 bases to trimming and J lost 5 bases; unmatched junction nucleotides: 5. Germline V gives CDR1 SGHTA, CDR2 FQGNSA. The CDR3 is CASSFTSGRVGDTQYF. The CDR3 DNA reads TGTGCCAGCAGCTTTACTAGCGGGAGGGTAGGAGATACGCAGTATTTT.

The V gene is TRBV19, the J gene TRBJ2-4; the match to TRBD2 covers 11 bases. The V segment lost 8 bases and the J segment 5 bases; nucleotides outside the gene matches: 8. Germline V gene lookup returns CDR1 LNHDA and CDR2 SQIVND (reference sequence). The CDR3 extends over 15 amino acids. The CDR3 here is CASVTSGSSQNIQYF. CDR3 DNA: TGTGCCAGTGTCACTAGCGGGAGCTCCCAAAACATTCAGTACTTC.

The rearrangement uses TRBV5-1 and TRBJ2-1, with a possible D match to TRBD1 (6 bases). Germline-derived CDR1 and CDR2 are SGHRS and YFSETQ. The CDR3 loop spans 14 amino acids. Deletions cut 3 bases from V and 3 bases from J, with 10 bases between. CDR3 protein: CASSSRDIYNEQFF. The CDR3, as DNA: TGCGCCAGCAGCTCCCGGGACATCTACAATGAGCAGTTCTTC.

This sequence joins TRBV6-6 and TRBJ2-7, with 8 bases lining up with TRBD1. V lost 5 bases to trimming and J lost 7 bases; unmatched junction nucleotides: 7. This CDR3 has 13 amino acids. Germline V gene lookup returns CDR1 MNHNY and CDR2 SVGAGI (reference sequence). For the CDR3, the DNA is TGTGCCAGCAGTCCTCGGACAGGGCGAGAGCAGTACTTC. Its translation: CASSPRTGREQYF.

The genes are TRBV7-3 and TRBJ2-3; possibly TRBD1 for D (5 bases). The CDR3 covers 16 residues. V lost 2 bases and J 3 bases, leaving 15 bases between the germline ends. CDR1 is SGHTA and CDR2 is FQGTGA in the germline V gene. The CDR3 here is CASSLGGQGGTDTQYF. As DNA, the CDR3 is TGTGCCAGCAGCTTAGGCGGCCAGGGTGGGACAGATACGCAGTATTTT. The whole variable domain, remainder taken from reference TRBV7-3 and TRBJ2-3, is GAGVSQTPSNKVTEKGKYVELRCDPISGHTALYWYRQSLGQGPEFLIYFQGTGAADDSGLPNDRFFAVRPEGSVSTLKIQRTERGDSAVYLCASSLGGQGGTDTQYFGPGTRLTVL.

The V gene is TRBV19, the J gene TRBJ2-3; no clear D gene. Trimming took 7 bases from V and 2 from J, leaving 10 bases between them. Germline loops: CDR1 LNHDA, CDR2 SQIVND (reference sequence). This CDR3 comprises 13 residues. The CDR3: CASNYGPTDTQYF. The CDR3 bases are TGTGCCAGTAACTACGGTCCCACAGATACGCAGTATTTT.

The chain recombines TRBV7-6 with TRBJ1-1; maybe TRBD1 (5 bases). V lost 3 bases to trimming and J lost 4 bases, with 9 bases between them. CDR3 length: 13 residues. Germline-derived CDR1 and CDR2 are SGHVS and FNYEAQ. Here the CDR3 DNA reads TGTGCCAGCAGCTTTGGGGGGAGCACTGAAGCTTTCTTT. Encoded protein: CASSFGGSTEAFF. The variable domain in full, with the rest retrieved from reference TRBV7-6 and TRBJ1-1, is GAGVSQSPRYKVTKRGQDVALRCDPISGHVSLYWYRQALGQGPEFLTYFNYEAQQDKSGLPNDRFSAERPEGSISTLTIQRTEQRDSAMYRCASSFGGSTEAFFGQGTRLTVV.

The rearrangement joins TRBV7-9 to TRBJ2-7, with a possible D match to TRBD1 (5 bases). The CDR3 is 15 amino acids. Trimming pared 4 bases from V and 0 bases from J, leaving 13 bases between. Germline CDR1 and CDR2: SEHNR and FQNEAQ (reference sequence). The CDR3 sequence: CASSSARDSSYEQYF. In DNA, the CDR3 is TGTGCCAGCAGCTCCGCCAGGGATAGCTCCTACGAGCAGTACTTC.

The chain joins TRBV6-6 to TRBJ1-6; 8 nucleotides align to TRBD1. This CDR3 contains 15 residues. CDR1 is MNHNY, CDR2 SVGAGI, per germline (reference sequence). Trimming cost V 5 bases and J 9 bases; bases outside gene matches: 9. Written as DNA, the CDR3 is TGTGCCAGCAGTGCGCCTACAGGGGGTGGTTCACCCCTCCACTTT. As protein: CASSAPTGGGSPLHF.

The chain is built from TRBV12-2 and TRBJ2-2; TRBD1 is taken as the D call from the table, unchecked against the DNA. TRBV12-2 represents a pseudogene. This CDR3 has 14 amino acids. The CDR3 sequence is CASRYGTPAGELFF. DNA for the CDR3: TGTGCAAGTCGTTACGGGACACCTGCCGGGGAGCTGTTTTTT.